The 14 T cell receptor beta chains listed next were all sequenced from one sample in a study of blood T cells in healthy people across ages. The use of a sample-barcoded 5' primer and a J-beta primer mix characterized a second PCR of about 7 to 12 cycles. TCRdb independently ran MiXCR on the 5' RACE reads; one entry per CDR3 protein. The sample has 1.5 million to 1.9 million distinct CDR3 sequences, approximately 43% seen once. Specimen: blood. The receptors were gathered from a woman aged 18 to 35 in good health.

There are a few counts of this clonotype. V and J are TRBV7-9 and TRBJ2-4; the match to TRBD2 covers 8 bases. Looked up from germline, CDR1 is SEHNR and CDR2 is FQNEAQ (reference sequence). This CDR3 region has 17 residues. The ends lost 0 bases at V and 8 bases at J; junction bases unmatched: 12. The CDR3 DNA reads as TGTGCCAGCAGCTTAGCGCTCGGAGCGGGGGATTGGGACATTCAGTACTTC. It yields the protein CASSLALGAGDWDIQYF. Together with reference TRBV7-9 and TRBJ2-4, the CDR3 gives the full variable domain: DTGVSQNPRHKITKRGQNVTFRCDPISEHNRLYWYRQTLGQGPEFLTYFQNEAQLEKSRLLSDRFSAERPKGSFSTLEIQRTEQGDSAMYLCASSLALGAGDWDIQYFGAGTRLSVL.

The V call is TRBV27, the J call TRBJ2-1; D may be TRBD1 or TRBD2 (5 bases each). Germline assignment: CDR1 MNHEY and CDR2 SMNVEV (reference sequence). Trimming removed 5 bases at V and 0 bases at J, with 14 bases between. This CDR3 has 16 amino acids. CDR3 sequence reads: CASSVLGPPSYNEQFF. CDR3 nucleotide sequence: TGTGCCAGCAGTGTCTTGGGACCTCCCTCCTACAATGAGCAGTTCTTC.

The genes are TRBV11-1 and TRBJ2-1; a weak D match, TRBD2 (6 bases). Germline V CDR1 and CDR2: SGHAT, FQDESV (reference sequence). CDR3 size: 13 residues. The V end lost 5 bases, the J end lost 9 bases, and 14 bases lay between the germline ends. CDR3 sequence (DNA): TGTGCCAGCAGCCCCGAACTAGCTGGTGAGCAGTTCTTC. Encoded protein: CASSPELAGEQFF.

This sequence joins TRBV2 and TRBJ2-1; 13 nucleotides line up with TRBD2. The CDR3 extends over 17 amino acids. Trimming at V came to 6 bases and at J to 3 bases, leaving 8 bases not matched to a gene. Germline CDR1 SNHLY, CDR2 FYNNEI. Written as DNA, the CDR3 is TGTGCCAGCAGCCGGGGACTAGCGGGGCCCCGCTACAATGAGCAGTTCTTC. It is translated as CASSRGLAGPRYNEQFF.

The chain links TRBV7-2 to TRBJ2-5, with 14 bases matching TRBD2. The CDR3 covers 16 residues. J lost 4 bases, V lost 5 bases, and 6 bases had no gene match. The germline V gene has CDR1 SGHTA and CDR2 FQGNSA. CDR3 nucleotides: TGTGCCAGCAGCAGGACTAGCGGGGGGCTCCTAGAGACCCAGTACTTC. Amino acid sequence: CASSRTSGGLLETQYF.

This clonotype was seen more than once but under ten times. J is TRBJ1-1 and V is TRBV20-1; a weak D match, TRBD1 (6 bases). This CDR3 spans 11 amino acids. Germline CDR1 and CDR2: DFQATT and SNEGSKA (reference sequence). The V end lost 7 bases, the J end lost 5 bases, and 11 bases lay between the germline ends. CDR3 in DNA: TGCAGTGTGTCAGGGGATACTGAAGCTTTCTTT. This encodes CSVSGDTEAFF.

In its sample, this clonotype was seen a few times. The chain recombines TRBV4-3 with TRBJ1-5, with a possible D match to TRBD1 (5 bases). CDR1 and CDR2 from the germline V gene are LGHNA and YSLEER. The V end was cut by 0 bases, the J end by 8 bases, with 14 bases between. The CDR3 runs 15 residues. For the CDR3, the DNA is TGCGCCAGCAGCCAAGACAGCTATCCGACAGAGCCCCAGCATTTT. Translating it yields CASSQDSYPTEPQHF.

The rearrangement joins TRBV25-1 to TRBJ2-4; D is uncertain. From germline, CDR1 is MGHDK and CDR2 SYGVNS. Trimming took off 0 bases at V and 2 bases at J, with 11 bases between the two ends. The CDR3 has 16 residues. CDR3 in amino acids: CASSEYPLGTKNIQYF. For the CDR3, the DNA is TGTGCCAGCAGTGAATATCCCCTGGGGACCAAAAACATTCAGTACTTC.

Points on this clonotype: Since the CDR3 does not end with the conserved phenylalanine or tryptophan, this likely comes from a read error. The chain is built from TRBV29-1 and TRBJ2-5; perhaps TRBD1 as D (6 bases). The CDR3 is 12 amino acids. The germline V and J ends were trimmed by 7 bases and 1 base, with 10 bases remaining between them. Germline V gene sequence: CDR1 SQVTM, CDR2 ANQGSEA. CDR3 DNA: TGCAGCGCCGGACAGTTCCAAGAGACCCAGTACTCC. It specifies CSAGQFQETQYS.

This clonotype was picked up a small number of times. The V call is TRBV4-3, the J call TRBJ1-4, with D perhaps matching TRBD1 (5 bases). Trimming stripped 2 bases from V and 8 bases from J, with 15 bases between. This CDR3 spans 15 amino acids. The germline CDR1 and CDR2 sequences are LGHNA and YSLEER. The CDR3 region has the DNA TGCGCCAGCAGCCAATCGAGGCAGGGCCGCGAAAAACTGTTTTTT. Amino acid sequence: CASSQSRQGREKLFF.

The J gene is TRBJ2-3, the V gene TRBV6-6; D unresolved. V was shortened by 1 base and J by 0 bases, with 8 bases between the two germline ends. The CDR3 has 15 amino acids. Germline V gives CDR1 MNHNY, CDR2 SVGAGI (reference sequence). CDR3 DNA: TGTGCCAGCAGTTACTTGGGATATAGCACAGATACGCAGTATTTT. It yields the protein CASSYLGYSTDTQYF.

The rearrangement uses TRBV12-3 or TRBV12-4 and TRBJ2-3; unclear D gene. Deletions cut 5 bases from V and 1 base from J, with 10 bases between. The CDR3 is 14 amino acids. CDR3 sequence reads: CASSPHVGTDTQYF. The DNA of the CDR3 is TGTGCCAGCAGTCCACACGTCGGCACAGATACGCAGTATTTT.

The chain couples TRBV4-1 to TRBJ2-5; no clear D. Trimming removed 5 bases from V and 5 bases from J, with 21 bases in between. Germline V gene data show CDR1 as MGHRA and CDR2 as YSYEKL. CDR3 length: 16 residues. The CDR3 reads CASSANGALPGETQYF. CDR3 sequence (DNA): TGCGCCAGCAGCGCTAACGGTGCTTTACCTGGGGAGACCCAGTACTTC.

This clonotype was recorded a few times. The gene calls are TRBV6-6 and TRBJ1-2; 8 bases fit TRBD1. The germline V gene has CDR1 MNHNY and CDR2 SVGAGI (reference sequence). CDR3 length: 15 residues. Trimming cost V 0 bases and J 4 bases; bases outside gene matches: 4. CDR3 sequence reads: CASSYSGQDIYGYTF. DNA for the CDR3: TGTGCCAGCAGTTACTCGGGACAGGACATCTATGGCTACACCTTC.